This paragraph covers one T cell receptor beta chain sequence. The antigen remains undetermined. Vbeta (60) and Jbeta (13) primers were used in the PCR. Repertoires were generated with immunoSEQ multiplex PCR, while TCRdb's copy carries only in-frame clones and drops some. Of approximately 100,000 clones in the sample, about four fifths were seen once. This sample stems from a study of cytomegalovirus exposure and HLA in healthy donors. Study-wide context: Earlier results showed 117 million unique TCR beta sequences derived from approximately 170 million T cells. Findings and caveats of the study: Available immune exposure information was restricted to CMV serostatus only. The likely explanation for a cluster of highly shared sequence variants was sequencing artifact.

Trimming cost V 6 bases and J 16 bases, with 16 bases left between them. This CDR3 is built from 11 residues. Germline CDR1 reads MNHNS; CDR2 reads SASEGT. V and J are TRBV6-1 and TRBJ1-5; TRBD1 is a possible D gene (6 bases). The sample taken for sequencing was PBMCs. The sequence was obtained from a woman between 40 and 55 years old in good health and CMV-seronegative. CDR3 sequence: CASSSTTGKHF. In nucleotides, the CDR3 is TGTGCCAGCAGCTCAACGACAGGAAAACATTTT.